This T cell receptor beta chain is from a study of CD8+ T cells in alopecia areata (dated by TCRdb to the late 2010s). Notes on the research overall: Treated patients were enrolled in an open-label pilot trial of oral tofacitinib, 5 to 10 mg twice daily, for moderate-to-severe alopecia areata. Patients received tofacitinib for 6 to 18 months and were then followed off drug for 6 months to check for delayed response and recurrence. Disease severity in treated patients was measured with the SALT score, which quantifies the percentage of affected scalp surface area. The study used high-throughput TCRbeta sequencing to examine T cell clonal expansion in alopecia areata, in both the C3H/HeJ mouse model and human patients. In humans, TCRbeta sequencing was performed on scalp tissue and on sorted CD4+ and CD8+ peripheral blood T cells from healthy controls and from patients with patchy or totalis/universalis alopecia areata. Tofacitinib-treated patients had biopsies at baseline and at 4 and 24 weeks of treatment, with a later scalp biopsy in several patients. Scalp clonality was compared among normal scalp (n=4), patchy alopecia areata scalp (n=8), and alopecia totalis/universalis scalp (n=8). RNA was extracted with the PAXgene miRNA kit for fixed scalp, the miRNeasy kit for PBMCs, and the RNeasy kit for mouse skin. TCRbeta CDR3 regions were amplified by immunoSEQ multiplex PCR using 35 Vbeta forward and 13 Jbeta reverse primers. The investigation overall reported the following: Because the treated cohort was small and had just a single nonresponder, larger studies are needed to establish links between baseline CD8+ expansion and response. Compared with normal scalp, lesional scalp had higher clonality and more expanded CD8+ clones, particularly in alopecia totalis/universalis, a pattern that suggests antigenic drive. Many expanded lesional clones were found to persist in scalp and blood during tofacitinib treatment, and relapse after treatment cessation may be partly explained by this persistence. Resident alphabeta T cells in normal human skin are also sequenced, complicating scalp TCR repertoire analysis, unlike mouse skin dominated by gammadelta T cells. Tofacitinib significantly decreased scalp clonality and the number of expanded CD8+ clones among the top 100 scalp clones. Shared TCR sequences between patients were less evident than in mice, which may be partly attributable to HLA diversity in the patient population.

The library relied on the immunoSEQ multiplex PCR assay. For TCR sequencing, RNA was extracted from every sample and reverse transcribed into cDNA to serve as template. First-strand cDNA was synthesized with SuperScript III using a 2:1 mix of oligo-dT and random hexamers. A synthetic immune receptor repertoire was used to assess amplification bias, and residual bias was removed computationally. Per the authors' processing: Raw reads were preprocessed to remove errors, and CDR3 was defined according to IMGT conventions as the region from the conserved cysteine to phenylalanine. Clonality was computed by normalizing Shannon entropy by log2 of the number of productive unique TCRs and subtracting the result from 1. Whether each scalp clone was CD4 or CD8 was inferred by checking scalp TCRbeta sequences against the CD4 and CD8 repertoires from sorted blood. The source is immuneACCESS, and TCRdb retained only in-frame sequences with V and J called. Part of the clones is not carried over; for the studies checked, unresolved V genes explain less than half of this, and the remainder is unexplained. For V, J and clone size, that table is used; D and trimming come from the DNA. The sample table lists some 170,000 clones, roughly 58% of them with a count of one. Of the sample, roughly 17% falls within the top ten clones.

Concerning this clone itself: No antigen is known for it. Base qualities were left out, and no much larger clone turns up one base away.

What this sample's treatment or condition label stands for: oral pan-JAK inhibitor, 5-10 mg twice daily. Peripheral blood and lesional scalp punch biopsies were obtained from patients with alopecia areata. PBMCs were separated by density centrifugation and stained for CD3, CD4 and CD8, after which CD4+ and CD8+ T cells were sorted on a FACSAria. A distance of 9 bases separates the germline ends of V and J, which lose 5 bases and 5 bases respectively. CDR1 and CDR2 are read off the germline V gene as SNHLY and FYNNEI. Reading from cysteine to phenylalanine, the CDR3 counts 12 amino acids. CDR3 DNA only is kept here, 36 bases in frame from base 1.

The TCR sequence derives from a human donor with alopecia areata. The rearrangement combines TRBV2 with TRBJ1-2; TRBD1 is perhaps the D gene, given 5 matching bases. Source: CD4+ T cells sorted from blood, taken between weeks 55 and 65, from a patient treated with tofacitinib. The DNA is TGTGCCAGCAGTAAGACAGATTATGGCTACACCTTC. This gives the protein CASSKTDYGYTF.